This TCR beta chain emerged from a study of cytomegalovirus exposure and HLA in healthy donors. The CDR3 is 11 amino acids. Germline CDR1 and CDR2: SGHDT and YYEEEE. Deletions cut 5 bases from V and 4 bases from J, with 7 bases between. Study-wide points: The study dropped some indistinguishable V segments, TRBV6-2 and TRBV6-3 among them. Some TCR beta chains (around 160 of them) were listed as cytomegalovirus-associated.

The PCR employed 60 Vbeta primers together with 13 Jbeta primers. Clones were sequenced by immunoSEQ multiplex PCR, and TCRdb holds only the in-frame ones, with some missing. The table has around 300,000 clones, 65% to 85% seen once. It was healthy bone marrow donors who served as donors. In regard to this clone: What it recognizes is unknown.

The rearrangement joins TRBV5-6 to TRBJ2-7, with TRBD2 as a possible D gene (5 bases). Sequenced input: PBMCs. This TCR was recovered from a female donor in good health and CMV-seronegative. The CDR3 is CASSTGYEQYF. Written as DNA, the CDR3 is TGTGCCAGCAGTACGGGGTACGAGCAGTACTTC.